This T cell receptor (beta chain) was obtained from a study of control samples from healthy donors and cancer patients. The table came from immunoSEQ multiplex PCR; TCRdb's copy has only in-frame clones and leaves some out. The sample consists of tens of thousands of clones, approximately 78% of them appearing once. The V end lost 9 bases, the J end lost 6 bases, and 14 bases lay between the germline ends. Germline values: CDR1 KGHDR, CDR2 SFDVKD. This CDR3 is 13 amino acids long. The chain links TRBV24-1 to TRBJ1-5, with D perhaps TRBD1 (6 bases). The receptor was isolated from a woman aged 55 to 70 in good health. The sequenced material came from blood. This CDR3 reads CATGTSDSQPQHF. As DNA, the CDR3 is TGTGCCACCGGGACAAGTGATTCTCAGCCCCAGCATTTT.